A selection of T cell receptor beta chains follows, all from one sample in a study of HIV-infected patients and healthy controls. TCRdb independently ran MiXCR on the 5' RACE reads; one entry per CDR3 protein. The sample holds about 10,000 distinct CDR3 sequences, around 8% seen once. Sequenced input: blood. Receptor source: an adult in good health. Both conserved end residues are part of each CDR3. A D gene is named only where the DNA matches it firmly. Some rows mark clone size as missing; the rest say once, few, many or name a class of expanded clone.

>few|TRBJ2-7|TRBV12-5|TRBD1
CASGLVLQRRDRESYEQYF
TGTGCTAGTGGTTTGGTCCTACAGCGTCGGGACAGGGAGTCCTACGAGCAGTACTTC
>medium-sized|TRBJ2-7|TRBV6-1|TRBD2
CASSAQGGAGVPREQYF
TGTGCCAGCAGTGCCCAGGGAGGAGCGGGGGTCCCTCGGGAGCAGTACTTC
>medium-sized|TRBJ1-5|TRBV6-1|NA
CASSGLTGPSNQPQHF
TGTGCCAGCAGTGGACTTACAGGGCCCAGCAATCAGCCCCAGCATTTT
>many|TRBJ1-1|TRBV12-3/TRBV12-4|NA
CASSRKDTEAFF
TGTGCCAGCAGTCGAAAAGACACTGAAGCTTTCTTT
>NA|TRBJ2-5|TRBV5-8|NA
CASSQKRVETQYF
TGTGCCAGCAGCCAAAAGCGGGTAGAGACCCAGTACTTC
>many|TRBJ1-1|TRBV20-1|NA
CSARDLRKGANTEAFF
TGCAGTGCTAGAGATCTCAGGAAAGGGGCGAACACTGAAGCTTTCTTT
>medium-sized|TRBJ1-1|TRBV30|NA
CAWSTGLNTEAFF
TGTGCCTGGAGTACTGGACTGAACACTGAAGCTTTCTTT
>many|TRBJ1-4|TRBV2|NA
CASSDTGSWEKLFF
TGTGCCAGCAGTGACACGGGGAGTTGGGAAAAACTGTTTTTT
>medium-sized|TRBJ1-3|TRBV5-6|NA
CASSVASWSDNTIYF
TGTGCCAGCAGCGTTGCCTCGTGGTCCGATAACACCATATATTTT
>medium-sized|TRBJ2-1|TRBV28|NA
CASSLGSRATYNEQFF
TGTGCCAGCAGTTTGGGGTCCAGGGCGACCTACAATGAGCAGTTCTTC
>few|TRBJ2-7|TRBV11-2|TRBD1
CASSPDRELYEQYF
TGTGCCAGCAGCCCCGACAGGGAACTCTACGAGCAGTACTTC
>medium-sized|TRBJ1-4|TRBV5-4|NA
CASSLSGRFSNEKLFF
TGTGCCAGCAGCTTGTCGGGACGCTTCTCTAATGAAAAACTGTTTTTT
>once|TRBJ1-2|TRBV20-1|TRBD1
CSARQGAGSYGYTF
TGCAGTGCTAGACAGGGGGCGGGTAGCTATGGCTACACCTTC
>many|TRBJ1-2|TRBV30|TRBD1
CAWSVQGLKYGYTF
TGTGCCTGGAGTGTACAGGGGCTGAAGTATGGCTACACCTTC
>medium-sized|TRBJ2-7|TRBV12-3/TRBV12-4|NA
CASSLGQETYEQYF
TGTGCCAGCAGTTTAGGACAGGAGACCTACGAGCAGTACTTC
>many|TRBJ2-7|TRBV18|NA
CASSPLTGPHGYEQYF
TGTGCCAGCTCACCACTGACAGGTCCTCACGGGTACGAGCAGTACTTC
>many|TRBJ1-6|TRBV20-1|NA
CSARAGSNNSPLHF
TGCAGTGCTAGAGCAGGGAGTAATAATTCACCCCTCCACTTT
>many|TRBJ1-1|TRBV6-6|NA
CASSWWAVNTEAFF
TGTGCCAGCAGTTGGTGGGCAGTGAACACTGAAGCTTTCTTT
>medium-sized|TRBJ1-4|TRBV4-1|NA
CASRKNFLTNEKLFF
TGCGCCAGCAGGAAAAACTTCTTAACTAATGAAAAACTGTTTTTT
>many|TRBJ1-2|TRBV18|NA
CASSPEQPSYTF
TGTGCCAGCTCACCCGAGCAGCCTAGCTACACCTTC
>medium-sized|TRBJ1-4|TRBV12-3/TRBV12-4|NA
CASSLGGSPNEKLFF
TGTGCCAGCAGTTTAGGGGGCAGCCCGAATGAAAAACTGTTTTTT
>medium-sized|TRBJ1-4|TRBV5-5|NA
CASSRFRVEKLFF
TGTGCCAGCAGCCGATTCAGGGTTGAAAAACTGTTTTTT
>medium-sized|TRBJ2-3|TRBV7-2|NA
CASSFRGPSSTDTQYF
TGTGCCAGCAGCTTCCGGGGGCCTAGCTCCACAGATACGCAGTATTTT
>many|TRBJ2-3|TRBV12-3/TRBV12-4|TRBD1
CASSRGQGGSDTQYF
TGTGCCAGCAGTCGAGGACAGGGCGGTTCGGATACGCAGTATTTT
>many|TRBJ1-1|TRBV6-5|TRBD1
CASRKRGTGPTEAFF
TGTGCCAGTAGAAAGAGGGGGACAGGACCCACTGAAGCTTTCTTT
>many|TRBJ1-5|TRBV4-2|NA
CASSQGSSLGQPQHF
TGTGCCAGCAGCCAGGGTAGCAGCCTCGGGCAGCCCCAGCATTTT
>many|TRBJ1-2|TRBV29-1|NA
CSVEMGDYGYTF
TGCAGCGTTGAAATGGGCGACTATGGCTACACCTTC
>medium-sized|TRBJ1-1|TRBV20-1|TRBD1
CSARTGADTEAFF
TGCAGTGCAAGGACAGGGGCCGACACTGAAGCTTTCTTT
>NA|TRBJ2-2|TRBV4-1|NA
CASSFPGRQGAAGELFF
TGCGCCAGCAGCTTCCCCGGGAGACAGGGTGCGGCCGGGGAGCTGTTTTTT
>medium-sized|TRBJ2-5|TRBV20-1|NA
CSARDRTVAGETQYF
TGCAGTGCTAGAGATAGGACGGTAGCAGGAGAGACCCAGTACTTC
>few|TRBJ2-3|TRBV10-3|NA
CAIREQGGGDTQYF
TGTGCCATCCGAGAGCAGGGGGGGGGAGATACGCAGTATTTT
>many|TRBJ1-4|TRBV6-1|TRBD1
CASSETPTLGTGNEKLFF
TGTGCCAGCAGTGAAACGCCGACCCTAGGGACAGGGAACGAAAAACTGTTTTTT
>many|TRBJ2-3|TRBV20-1|TRBD2
CSAGTSGGPKDTQYF
TGCAGTGCAGGGACTAGCGGGGGGCCCAAGGATACGCAGTATTTT